This TCR beta chain was found in a study of T-cell memory formation after mild COVID-19. Study observations and caveats: The SARS-CoV-2 specificity of second-wave clones reaching peak at day 37 remained unverified.

TCRdb re-called the 5' RACE reads through MiXCR, storing one row per CDR3 protein. The sample records about 170,000 distinct CDR3 sequences, roughly 13% being singletons. The CDR3 loop spans 17 amino acids. CDR1 and CDR2 from the germline V gene are SGHTA and FQGNSA. Trimming shortened V by 5 bases and J by 0 bases, and 18 bases separated the two germline ends. Turning to this clonotype: Its specificity is unknown.

This TCR was recovered from a man between 18 and 29 years old who had mild COVID-19 (a few samples of this study predate the infection). Cell type and time point are not known. This chain links TRBV7-2 with TRBJ2-3, with D tentatively TRBD2 (6 bases). The sample was PBMCs or a T cell subset sorted from them (not recorded which). This CDR3 reads CASSPPQAGASTDTQYF. In DNA form, the CDR3 reads TGTGCCAGCAGCCCACCTCAAGCGGGTGCTAGCACAGATACGCAGTATTTT.